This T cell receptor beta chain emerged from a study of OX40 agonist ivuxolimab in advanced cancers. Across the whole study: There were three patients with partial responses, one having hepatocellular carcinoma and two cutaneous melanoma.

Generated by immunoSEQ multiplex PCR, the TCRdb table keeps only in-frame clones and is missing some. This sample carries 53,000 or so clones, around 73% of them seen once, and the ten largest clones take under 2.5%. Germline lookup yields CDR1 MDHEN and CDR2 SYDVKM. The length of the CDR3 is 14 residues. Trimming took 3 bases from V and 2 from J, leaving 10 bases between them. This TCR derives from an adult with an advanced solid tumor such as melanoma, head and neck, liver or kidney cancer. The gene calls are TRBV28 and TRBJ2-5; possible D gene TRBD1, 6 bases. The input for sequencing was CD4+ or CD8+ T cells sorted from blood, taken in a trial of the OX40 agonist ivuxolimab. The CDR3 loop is CASSFQGSQETQYF. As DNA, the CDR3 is TGTGCCAGCAGTTTTCAGGGGAGTCAAGAGACCCAGTACTTC.